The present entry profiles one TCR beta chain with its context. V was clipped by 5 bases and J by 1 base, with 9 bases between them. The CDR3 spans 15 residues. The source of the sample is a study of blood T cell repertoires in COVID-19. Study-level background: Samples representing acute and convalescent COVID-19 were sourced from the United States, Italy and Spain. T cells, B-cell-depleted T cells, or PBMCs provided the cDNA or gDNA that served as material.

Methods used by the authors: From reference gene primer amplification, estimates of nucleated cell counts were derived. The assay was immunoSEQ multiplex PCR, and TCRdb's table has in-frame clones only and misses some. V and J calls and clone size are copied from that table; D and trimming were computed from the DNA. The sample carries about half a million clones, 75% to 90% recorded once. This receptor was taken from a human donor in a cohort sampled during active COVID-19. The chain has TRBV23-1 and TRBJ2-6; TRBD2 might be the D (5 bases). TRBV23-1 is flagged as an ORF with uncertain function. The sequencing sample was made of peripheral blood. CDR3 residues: CASSGRRSGANVLTF. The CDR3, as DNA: TGCGCCAGCAGTGGCAGGAGGTCTGGGGCCAACGTCCTGACTTTC.